This T cell receptor (beta chain) was sequenced in a study of neurological immune-mediated disorders (dated by TCRdb to the late 2010s). About the investigation overall: Of the 35 or so multiple sclerosis patients, some 31 had relapsing-remitting MS and 3 had secondary progressive MS. The study compared peripheral blood TCR-beta repertoires of HTLV-I-associated myelopathy (HAM/TSP) patients, multiple sclerosis patients and healthy controls using UMI-based sequencing. Alongside PBMC samples, the set of more than 80 TCR-beta libraries contained longitudinal samples, technical triplicates, and paired CD4+ and CD8+ T-cell subsets that had been sorted. The cohort included approximately 70 subjects: 14 with HAM/TSP, around 34 with multiple sclerosis, and approximately 20 healthy controls.

The CDR3 covers 14 residues, taking in both the cysteine and the phenylalanine. Only the CDR3 DNA is retained, 42 bases long and in frame from the first base. Ends trimmed: V by 3 bases, J by 8 bases; bases unmatched to a gene: 6. To synthesize cDNA, template-switch 5'RACE was performed with a primer carrying a 10-nucleotide random unique molecular identifier so that each TCR transcript was tagged. Over 160 million TCR-beta sequences, covering 15-18 subjects, were produced in each sequencing run. The RNeasy kit was used for extraction of total RNA. The KAPA Real-time Library Amplification kit was used to amplify TCR-beta VDJ regions with primers for the TCR constant region and the 5'RACE anchor. A first PCR added sample indexes and Illumina adaptors, after which a second PCR increased the library yield. The roughly 650 bp TCR product was size-selected on a 2% E-gel SizeSelection system after Ampure bead purification. Library quality was checked on a Bioanalyzer, concentration was measured with Qubit, and libraries were quantified with the Kapa Library Quantification kit before pooling. An Illumina HiSeq 2500 was used to sequence the libraries paired-end at 2 x 150 bp. To increase sequence diversity, roughly 24-32% phiX was spiked into each library pool. Processing in the source paper ran as follows. The UMI-based MiGEC pipeline processed quality-filtered reads and removed over 80% of raw TCR sequences during error correction. VDJ genes were aligned to IMGT germline references, and clonotypes were defined by unique CDR3 amino acid sequence plus V-J genes. Clonal expansion, Shannon diversity, and CDR3 relatedness (CalcPairwiseDistances, ClusterSamples) were evaluated with VDJtools, and phylogenetic trees were built with CLCbio workbench. A clone was classed as expanded if it had 8 or more unique UMIs, a cutoff based on coefficient-of-variation modelling across technical triplicates. Through fastp at Q25 and MiXCR, TCRdb rebuilt clones from the public reads, retaining in-frame beta chains. Here each entry gathers all rows of one CDR3 protein and keeps the most common genes and DNA. It is TCRdb's table, rather than the study itself, that gives the V and J calls and clone size. A total of around 69,000 distinct CDR3 sequences appear in this sample, 3% to 3.5% of them only once. Around 3.8% of the sample is held by the ten biggest clonotypes.

Findings and caveats that apply to the study as a whole: The highest TCR clonal expansion was observed in HAM/TSP patients, whereas the lowest was observed in MS patients, even when compared with healthy controls. Expanded clones from different subjects shared no identical CDR3 amino acid sequences, which suggests that TCR-beta repertoires were private in all groups. No association of the MS cluster with clinical or MRI features was observed, and the need for larger cohorts was stated by the authors. In a phylogenetic analysis, the repertoires of 18 out of 34 MS patients fell into a single cluster of related CDR3 sequences, pointing to a possible signature at the repertoire level.

For unsorted PBMC libraries, 2 million PBMCs were used after storage in RNAlater at -80 degrees C until RNA extraction. The multiple sclerosis patients were enrolled in a US clinical protocol that used magnetic resonance imaging to evaluate disease progression. Peripheral blood underwent Ficoll-Hypaque density gradient centrifugation to isolate PBMCs, which were then cryopreserved in liquid nitrogen. This clonotype came up many times. It lacks a known antigen. No much larger clonotype is one base removed from it; base qualities were not supplied. The origin of this receptor is a man in his forties with multiple sclerosis. Sequenced input: PBMCs. The sequence joins TRBV12-3 or TRBV12-4 to TRBJ2-1; 8 nucleotides in the junction match TRBD2. The CDR3 loop reads CASSLAGGRDEQFF. The sequenced DNA is TGTGCCAGCAGTTTGGCGGGGGGAAGGGATGAGCAGTTCTTC.